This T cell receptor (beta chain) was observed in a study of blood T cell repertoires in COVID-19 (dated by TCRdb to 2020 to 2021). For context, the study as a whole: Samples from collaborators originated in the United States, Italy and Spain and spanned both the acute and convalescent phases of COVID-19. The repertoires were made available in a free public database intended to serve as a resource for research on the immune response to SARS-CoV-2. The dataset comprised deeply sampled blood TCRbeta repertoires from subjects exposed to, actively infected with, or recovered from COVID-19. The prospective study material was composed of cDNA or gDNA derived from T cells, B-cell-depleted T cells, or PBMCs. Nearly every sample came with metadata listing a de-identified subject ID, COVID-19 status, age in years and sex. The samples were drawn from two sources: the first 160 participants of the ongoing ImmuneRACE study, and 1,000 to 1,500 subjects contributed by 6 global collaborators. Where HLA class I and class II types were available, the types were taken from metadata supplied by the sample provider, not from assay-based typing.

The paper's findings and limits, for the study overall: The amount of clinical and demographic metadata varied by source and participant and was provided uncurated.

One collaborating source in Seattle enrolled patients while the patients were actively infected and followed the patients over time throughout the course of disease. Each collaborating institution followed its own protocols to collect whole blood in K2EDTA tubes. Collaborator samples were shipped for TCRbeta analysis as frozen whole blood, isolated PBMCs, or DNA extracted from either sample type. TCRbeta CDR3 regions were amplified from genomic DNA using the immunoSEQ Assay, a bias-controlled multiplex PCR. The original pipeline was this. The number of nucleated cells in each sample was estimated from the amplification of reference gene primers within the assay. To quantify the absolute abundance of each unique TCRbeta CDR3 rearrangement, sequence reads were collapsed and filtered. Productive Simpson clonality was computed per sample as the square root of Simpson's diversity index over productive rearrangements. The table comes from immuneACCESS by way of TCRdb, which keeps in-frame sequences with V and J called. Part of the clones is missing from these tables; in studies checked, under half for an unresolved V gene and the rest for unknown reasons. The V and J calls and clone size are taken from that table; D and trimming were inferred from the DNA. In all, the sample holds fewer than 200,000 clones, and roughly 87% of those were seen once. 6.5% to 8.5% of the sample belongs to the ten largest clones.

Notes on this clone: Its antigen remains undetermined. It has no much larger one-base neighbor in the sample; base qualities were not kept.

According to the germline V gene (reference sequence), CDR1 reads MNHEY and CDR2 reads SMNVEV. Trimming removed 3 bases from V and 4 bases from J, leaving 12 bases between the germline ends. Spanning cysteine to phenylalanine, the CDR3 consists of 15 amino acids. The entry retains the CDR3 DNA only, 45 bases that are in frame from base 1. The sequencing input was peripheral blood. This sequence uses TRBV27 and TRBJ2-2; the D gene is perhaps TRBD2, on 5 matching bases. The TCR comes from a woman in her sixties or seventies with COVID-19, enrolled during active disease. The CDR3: CASSFAGRSTGELFF. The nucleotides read TGTGCCAGCAGTTTTGCGGGTCGGAGCACCGGGGAGCTGTTTTTT.